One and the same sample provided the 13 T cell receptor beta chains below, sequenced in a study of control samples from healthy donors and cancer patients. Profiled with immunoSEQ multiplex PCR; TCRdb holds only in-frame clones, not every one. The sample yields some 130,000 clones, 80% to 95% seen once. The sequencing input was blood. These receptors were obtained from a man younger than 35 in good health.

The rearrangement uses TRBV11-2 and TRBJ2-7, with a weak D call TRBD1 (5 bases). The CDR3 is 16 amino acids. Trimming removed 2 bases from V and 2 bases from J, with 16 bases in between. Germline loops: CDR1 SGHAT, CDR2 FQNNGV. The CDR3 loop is CASSLKPADRPYEQYV. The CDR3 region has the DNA TGTGCCAGCAGCTTAAAACCCGCCGACAGACCCTACGAGCAGTACGTC.

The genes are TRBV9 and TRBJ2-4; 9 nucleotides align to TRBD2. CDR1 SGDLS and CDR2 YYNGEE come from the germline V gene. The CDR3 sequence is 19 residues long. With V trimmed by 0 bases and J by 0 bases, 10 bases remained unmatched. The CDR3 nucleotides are TGTGCCAGCAGCGTAGCTAGGGCTAGCGGGGCGCTAGCCAAAAACATTCAGTACTTC. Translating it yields CASSVARASGALAKNIQYF.

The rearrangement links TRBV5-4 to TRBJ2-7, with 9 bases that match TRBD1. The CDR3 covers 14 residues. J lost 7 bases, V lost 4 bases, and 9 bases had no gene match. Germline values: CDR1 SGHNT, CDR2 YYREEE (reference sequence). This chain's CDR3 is CASSTQQGAGEQYF. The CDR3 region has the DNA TGTGCCAGCAGCACTCAACAGGGGGCTGGGGAGCAGTACTTC.

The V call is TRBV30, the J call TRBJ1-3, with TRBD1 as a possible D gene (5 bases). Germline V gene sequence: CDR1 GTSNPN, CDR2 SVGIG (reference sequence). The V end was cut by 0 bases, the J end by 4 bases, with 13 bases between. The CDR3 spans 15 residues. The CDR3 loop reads CAWSVYQGMGNTIYF. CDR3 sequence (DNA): TGTGCCTGGAGTGTTTATCAGGGCATGGGAAACACCATATATTTT. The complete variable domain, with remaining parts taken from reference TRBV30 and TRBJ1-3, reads SQTIHQWPATLVQPVGSPLSLECTVEGTSNPNLYWYRQAAGRGLQLLFYSVGIGQISSEVPQNLSASRPQDRQFILSSKKLLLSDSGFYLCAWSVYQGMGNTIYFGEGSWLTVV.

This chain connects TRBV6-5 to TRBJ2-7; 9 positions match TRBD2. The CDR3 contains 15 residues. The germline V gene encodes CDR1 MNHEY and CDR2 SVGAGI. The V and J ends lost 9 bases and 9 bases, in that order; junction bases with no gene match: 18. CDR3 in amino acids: CASPAGPSGDTAQYF. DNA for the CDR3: TGTGCCAGTCCGGCGGGGCCTAGCGGGGACACAGCGCAGTACTTC.

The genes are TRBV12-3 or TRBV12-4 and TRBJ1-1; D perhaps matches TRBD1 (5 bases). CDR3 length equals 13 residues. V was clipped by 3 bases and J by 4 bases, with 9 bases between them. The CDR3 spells CASSFGGGTEAFF. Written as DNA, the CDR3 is TGTGCCAGCAGTTTCGGGGGAGGCACTGAAGCTTTCTTT.

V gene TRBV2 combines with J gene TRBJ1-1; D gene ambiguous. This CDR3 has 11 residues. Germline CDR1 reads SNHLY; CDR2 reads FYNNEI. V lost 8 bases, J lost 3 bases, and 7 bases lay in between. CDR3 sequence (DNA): TGTGCCAGCTCGGTTGACACTGAAGCTTTCTTT. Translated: CASSVDTEAFF.

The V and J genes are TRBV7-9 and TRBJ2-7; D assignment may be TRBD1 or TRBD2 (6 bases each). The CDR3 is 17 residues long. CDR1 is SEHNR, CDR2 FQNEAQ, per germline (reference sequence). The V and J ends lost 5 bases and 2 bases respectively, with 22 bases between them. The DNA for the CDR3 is TGTGCCAGCAGCCCCGGCGGTCGGGGGACAAATCCCTACGAGCAGTACGTC. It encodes CASSPGGRGTNPYEQYV.

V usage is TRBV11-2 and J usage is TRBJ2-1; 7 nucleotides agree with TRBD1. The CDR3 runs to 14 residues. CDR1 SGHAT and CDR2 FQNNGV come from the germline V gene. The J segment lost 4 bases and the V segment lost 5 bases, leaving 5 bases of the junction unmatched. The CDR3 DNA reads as TGTGCCAGCAGCCACCGGGACAGATACAATGAGCAGTTCTTC. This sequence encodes CASSHRDRYNEQFF.

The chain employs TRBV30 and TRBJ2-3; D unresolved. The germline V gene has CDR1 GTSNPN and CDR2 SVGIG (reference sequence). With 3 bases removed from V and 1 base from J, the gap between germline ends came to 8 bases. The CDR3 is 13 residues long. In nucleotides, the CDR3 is TGTGCCTGGAGAATCCGGGGCACAGATACGCAGTATTTT. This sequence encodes CAWRIRGTDTQYF.

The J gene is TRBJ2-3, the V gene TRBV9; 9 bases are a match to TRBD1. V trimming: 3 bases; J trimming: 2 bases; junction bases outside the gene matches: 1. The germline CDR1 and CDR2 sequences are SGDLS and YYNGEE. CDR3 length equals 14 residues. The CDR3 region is CASSGTGVTDTQYF. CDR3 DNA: TGTGCCAGCAGCGGGACAGGGGTCACAGATACGCAGTATTTT.

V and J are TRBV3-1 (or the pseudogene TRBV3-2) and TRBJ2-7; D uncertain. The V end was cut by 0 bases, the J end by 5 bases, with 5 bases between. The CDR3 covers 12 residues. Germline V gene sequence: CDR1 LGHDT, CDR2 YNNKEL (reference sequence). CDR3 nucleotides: TGTGCCAGCAGCCAAGATAATCACGAGCAGTACTTC. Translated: CASSQDNHEQYF.

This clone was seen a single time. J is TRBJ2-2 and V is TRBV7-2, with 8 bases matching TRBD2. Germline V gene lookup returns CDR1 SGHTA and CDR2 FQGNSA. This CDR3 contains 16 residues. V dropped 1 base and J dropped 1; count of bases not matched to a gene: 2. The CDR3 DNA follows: TGTGCCAGCAGCTTAGTGGCGGGAGGGAACACCGGGGAGCTGTTTTTT. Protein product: CASSLVAGGNTGELFF.